Each of the 29 T cell receptor beta chains below was sequenced from the same sample in a study of T cells in Graves' hyperthyroidism and ophthalmopathy (dated by TCRdb to the late 2010s). The library was obtained by multiplex PCR. Sequencing relied on an Illumina HiSeq 2000. Amplification of TCR beta CDR3 regions was carried out from RNA transcripts. For the first round of RT-PCR on the TCR CDR3, the HTBI primer set was used together with the Qiagen OneStep RT-PCR kit. TCRdb took the public reads, trimmed them with fastp at Q25, ran MiXCR for clone calling and kept in-frame beta chains. Rows merge per CDR3 protein into single entries with the most common DNA and genes. In all, the sample holds fewer than 350,000 distinct CDR3 sequences, and 15% to 20% of those were seen once. Together, the top ten hold about 49% of the sample. The specimen sequenced was blood. The receptors shown here come from a woman between 50 and 59 years old with Graves' hyperthyroidism.

This clonotype occurred many times. This chain connects TRBV6-1 to TRBJ1-6, with 8 bases aligning to TRBD1. CDR1 and CDR2 from the germline V gene are MNHNS and SASEGT. With V trimmed by 6 bases and J by 8 bases, 6 bases remained unmatched. The CDR3 length is 14 residues. For the CDR3, the DNA is TGTGCCAGCAGCCCTGGACAGGGTTATTCACCCCTCCACTTT. It codes for CASSPGQGYSPLHF.

A few counts support this clonotype. V and J are TRBV6-2 or TRBV6-3 and TRBJ1-2; 8 nucleotides match TRBD1. This CDR3 spans 15 amino acids. Germline trimming cut 5 bases from V and 7 bases from J; bases unmatched to any gene: 12. The germline CDR1 and CDR2 sequences are MNHEY and SVGEGT. The CDR3 region is CASSDQGQGSRGYTF. CDR3 DNA: TGTGCCAGCAGTGACCAAGGACAGGGAAGTCGTGGCTACACCTTC.

This clonotype was seen ten or more times. This chain connects TRBV7-3 to TRBJ2-2; D ambiguous. This CDR3 is built from 15 residues. V shed 5 bases and J shed 1 base, with 11 bases lying between them. From germline, CDR1 is SGHTA and CDR2 FQGTGA. In nucleotides, the CDR3 is TGTGCCAGCAGCCCCCACACGGGGAACACCGGGGAGCTGTTTTTT. Amino acid sequence: CASSPHTGNTGELFF.

This sequence joins TRBV19 and TRBJ1-1; 8 bases line up with TRBD1. Germline V CDR1 and CDR2: LNHDA, SQIVND (reference sequence). This CDR3 region has 14 residues. After removal of 7 bases from V and 0 bases from J, the junction contained 4 bases not matched to a gene. CDR3 residues: CASNPTGVNTEAFF. CDR3 coding DNA: TGTGCCAGTAACCCGACAGGGGTGAACACTGAAGCTTTCTTT.

In this sample, this clonotype turned up a few times. The chain carries TRBV5-1 and TRBJ1-5; 7 bases match TRBD1. This CDR3 contains 15 residues. J lost 0 bases, V lost 1 base, and 1 base had no gene match. Germline lookup yields CDR1 SGHRS and CDR2 YFSETQ. Here the CDR3 reads CASSLRDSSNQPQHF. The DNA for the CDR3 is TGCGCCAGCAGCTTGAGGGACAGTAGCAATCAGCCCCAGCATTTT.

The rearrangement links TRBV20-1 to TRBJ2-7, with D possibly called TRBD1 or TRBD2 (5 bases each). The CDR3 runs 14 residues. CDR1 and CDR2 from the germline V gene are DFQATT and SNEGSKA (reference sequence). Trimming stripped 4 bases from V and 7 bases from J, with 20 bases between. CDR3 in DNA: TGCAGTGCTAATCCGGGGACGGGTTCGGGGGAGCAGTACTTC. It encodes CSANPGTGSGEQYF.

This clonotype was observed a handful of times. J is TRBJ1-2 and V is TRBV27, with D uncertain. Germline CDR1 MNHEY, CDR2 SMNVEV (reference sequence). V shed 6 bases and J shed 8 bases, with 22 bases lying between them. The CDR3 extends over 15 amino acids. The CDR3 is CASRVAGAKIGGYTF. As DNA, the CDR3 is TGTGCCAGCAGAGTCGCCGGCGCCAAGATTGGAGGCTACACCTTC.

This chain uses TRBV5-1 with TRBJ2-2; 8 bases are a match to TRBD1. CDR1 and CDR2 (germline): SGHRS, YFSETQ. This CDR3 comprises 15 residues. The junction had 8 bases not matched to a gene; V was cut back by 3 bases and J by 7 bases. In DNA, the CDR3 is TGCGCCAGCAGCTCCACCCAGGGGGCCGACGGGGAGCTGTTTTTT. Its protein product is CASSSTQGADGELFF.

V and J are TRBV19 and TRBJ1-5, with 11 bases fitting TRBD1. The CDR3 sequence is 18 residues long. Germline-derived CDR1 and CDR2 are LNHDA and SQIVND (reference sequence). V was clipped by 7 bases and J by 2 bases; unmatched bases: 13. CDR3 sequence reads: CASTTRDRGGSGNQPQHF. DNA of the CDR3: TGTGCCAGTACCACGAGGGACAGGGGGGGCTCTGGCAATCAGCCCCAGCATTTT.

This clonotype was counted many times. This sequence joins TRBV18 and TRBJ2-3; 8 bases match TRBD2. This CDR3 comprises 16 residues. The trim removed 0 bases at V and 4 bases at J, leaving 6 bases unmatched. Germline assignment: CDR1 KGHSH and CDR2 LQKENI. The CDR3 DNA is TGTGCCAGCTCACCACCGGGACTAGTCTCACCAGATACGCAGTATTTT. This translates into CASSPPGLVSPDTQYF.

The chain couples TRBV3-1 to TRBJ1-1; the D gene is possibly TRBD1 (5 bases). This CDR3 has 14 amino acids. From germline, CDR1 is LGHDT and CDR2 YNNKEL (reference sequence). V was shortened by 1 base and J by 5 bases, with 11 bases between the two germline ends. CDR3 residues: CASSQVGGGTEAFF. DNA of the CDR3: TGTGCCAGCAGCCAAGTGGGGGGTGGGACTGAAGCTTTCTTT.

This clonotype was recorded at least ten times. The J gene is TRBJ1-1, the V gene TRBV5-5; 7 nucleotides line up with TRBD1. V trimming: 2 bases; J trimming: 4 bases; junction bases outside the gene matches: 2. This CDR3 contains 13 residues. Germline loops: CDR1 SGHKS, CDR2 YYEKEE (reference sequence). This chain's CDR3 is CASSLGQATEAFF. Written as DNA, the CDR3 is TGTGCCAGCAGCTTAGGACAGGCCACTGAAGCTTTCTTT. Variable domain in full (rest from reference TRBV5-5 and TRBJ1-1): DAGVTQSPTHLIKTRGQQVTLRCSPISGHKSVSWYQQVLGQGPQFIFQYYEKEERGRGNFPDRFSARQFPNYSSELNVNALLLGDSALYLCASSLGQATEAFFGQGTRLTVV.

The chain links TRBV5-1 to TRBJ2-1; 9 nucleotides match TRBD1. Germline CDR1 is SGHRS and CDR2 is YFSETQ. The CDR3 extends over 15 amino acids. V lost 0 bases and J lost 7; bases outside the gene matches: 5. The DNA of the CDR3 is TGCGCCAGCAGCTTGGAACAGGGGGCCCTTAATGAGCAGTTCTTC. Encoded protein: CASSLEQGALNEQFF. The complete variable domain, with remaining parts taken from reference TRBV5-1 and TRBJ2-1, reads KAGVTQTPRYLIKTRGQQVTLSCSPISGHRSVSWYQQTPGQGLQFLFEYFSETQRNKGNFPGRFSGRQFSNSRSEMNVSTLELGDSALYLCASSLEQGALNEQFFGPGTRLTVL.

This clonotype was observed at least ten times. The chain employs TRBV27 and TRBJ2-5; D is possibly TRBD2 (6 bases). The V gene's germline CDR1 is MNHEY and CDR2 SMNVEV (reference sequence). The V gene lost 8 bases and the J gene lost 1 base, with 14 bases spanning the gap. The CDR3 covers 14 residues. The CDR3 bases are TGTGCCAGCTCTGCCGCGGGGACCCAAGAGACCCAGTACTTC. Its protein product is CASSAAGTQETQYF.

At least ten counts were recorded for this clonotype. V usage is TRBV6-1 and J usage is TRBJ2-1; 7 nucleotides align to TRBD2. Per the germline V gene, CDR1 is MNHNS and CDR2 is SASEGT. V lost 5 bases to trimming and J lost 8 bases; unmatched junction nucleotides: 18. The CDR3 contains 17 residues. The CDR3 sequence: CASSTPWWERGRYEQFF. The CDR3, as DNA: TGTGCCAGCAGTACCCCCTGGTGGGAGCGGGGTCGGTATGAGCAGTTCTTC.

This clonotype showed up many times. CDR3 nucleotide sequence: TGTGCCAGCAGAGGTTCGGGAGGGAGTAATGAGCAGTTCTTC. Protein: CASRGSGGSNEQFF. The chain links TRBV7-9 to TRBJ2-1; 8 nucleotides agree with TRBD2. Germline values: CDR1 SEHNR, CDR2 FQNEAQ (reference sequence). The CDR3 is 14 amino acids. Unmatched junction bases numbered 8, after V lost 6 bases and J lost 7 bases.

This clonotype was recorded a few times. The DNA for the CDR3 is TGTGCCAGCCTCCCCTCGAGGGGCAGGGGGAGGAATGAGCAGTTCTTC. Translating gives CASLPSRGRGRNEQFF. V gene TRBV7-9 combines with J gene TRBJ2-1, with TRBD1 as a possible D gene (7 bases). Trimming removed 8 bases at V and 7 bases at J, with 24 bases between. Germline V gene sequence: CDR1 SEHNR, CDR2 FQNEAQ (reference sequence). CDR3 length: 16 residues.

Many counts were recorded for this clonotype. The CDR3 nucleotides are TGTGCCAGCAGTTTATGGACCGGGACCCAGGGGCCATACTATGGCTACACCTTC. Residues: CASSLWTGTQGPYYGYTF. The V gene is TRBV28, the J gene TRBJ1-2, with D tentatively TRBD1 (6 bases). The CDR3 has 18 amino acids. V lost 0 bases, J lost 3 bases, and 20 bases lay in between. CDR1 is MDHEN and CDR2 is SYDVKM in the germline V gene.

The chain employs TRBV6-2 or TRBV6-3 and TRBJ1-6; the D is unclear. The CDR3 length is 13 residues. V lost 8 bases to trimming and J lost 11 bases, with 16 bases between them. Germline-derived CDR1 and CDR2 are MNHEY and SVGEGT. The CDR3 loop reads CASEMGNSPPLHF. In DNA form, the CDR3 reads TGTGCCAGCGAGATGGGAAATAGTCCACCCCTCCACTTT.

The table lists this clonotype with many counts. The chain uses TRBV11-2 and TRBJ2-1; 13 bases match TRBD2. Germline-derived CDR1 and CDR2 are SGHAT and FQNNGV. The CDR3 covers 18 residues. The V gene end was trimmed by 5 bases and the J gene end by 9 bases; junction bases not matched to a gene: 16. CDR3: CASSGNTRTSGRSGEQFF. For the CDR3, the DNA is TGTGCCAGCAGCGGAAATACTCGGACTAGCGGGAGAAGCGGTGAGCAGTTCTTC.

This clonotype was recorded many times. The chain joins TRBV2 to TRBJ1-6; 8 nucleotides agree with TRBD1. The germline gives CDR1 SNHLY, CDR2 FYNNEI. The CDR3 extends over 14 amino acids. V lost 6 bases to trimming and J lost 10 bases; unmatched junction nucleotides: 8. The CDR3 here is CASRPTGVSSPLHF. The CDR3 nucleotides read TGTGCCAGCAGACCGACAGGGGTCTCGTCACCCCTCCACTTT.

This chain joins TRBV9 and TRBJ2-5, with 9 bases lining up with TRBD2. Germline V CDR1 and CDR2: SGDLS, YYNGEE. J lost 2 bases, V lost 2 bases, and 7 bases had no gene match. The CDR3 runs to 16 residues. The CDR3 DNA sequence: TGTGCCAGCAGCGTCTCCGGGACTAGCTTTCAAGAGACCCAGTACTTC. It yields the protein CASSVSGTSFQETQYF.

This clonotype has a handful of counts. V is TRBV12-3 or TRBV12-4 and J is TRBJ1-2; no firm D call. Between the trimmed V and J ends, which lost 6 bases and 4 bases, there was a span of 6 bases. This CDR3 has 11 amino acids. DNA of the CDR3: TGTGCCAGCAGCTGGGGCTATGGCTACACCTTC. Its protein is CASSWGYGYTF.

This clonotype was seen many times. The rearrangement uses TRBV6-2 or TRBV6-3 and TRBJ2-2, with D possibly TRBD2 on 5 matching bases. From germline, CDR1 is MNHEY and CDR2 SVGEGT. V was trimmed by 4 bases and J by 2 bases, leaving 14 bases between them. There are 16 residues in the CDR3. The DNA for the CDR3 is TGTGCCAGCAGTTTCCAAACGGGGTCAAACACCGGGGAGCTGTTTTTT. Translated, it gives CASSFQTGSNTGELFF.

This clonotype was recorded a few times. The CDR3 region has the DNA TGTGCCAGTATTCCCGAACAGGGGTTGGACACTGAAGCTTTCTTT. Encoded protein: CASIPEQGLDTEAFF. V is TRBV19 and J is TRBJ1-1; 7 bases agree with TRBD1. The V and J ends lost 7 bases and 3 bases, in that order; junction bases with no gene match: 11. This CDR3 is 15 amino acids long. Germline-derived CDR1 and CDR2 are LNHDA and SQIVND (reference sequence).

This sequence joins TRBV5-1 and TRBJ2-1, with D perhaps matching TRBD2 (5 bases). Germline CDR1 SGHRS, CDR2 YFSETQ. Trimming removed 4 bases at V and 6 bases at J, with 11 bases between. The CDR3 length is 13 residues. DNA for the CDR3: TGCGCCAGCAGCGTCTTACTAGGCAATGAGCAGTTCTTC. It codes for CASSVLLGNEQFF.

This clonotype was picked up many times. The chain couples TRBV20-1 to TRBJ1-4; 9 bases are a match to TRBD1. Germline V gene sequence: CDR1 DFQATT, CDR2 SNEGSKA (reference sequence). Trimming at V came to 1 base and at J to 5 bases, leaving 5 bases not matched to a gene. This CDR3 is 15 amino acids long. This CDR3 is CSARARGTGNEKLFF. The DNA of the CDR3 is TGCAGTGCTAGAGCGCGCGGGACAGGGAATGAAAAACTGTTTTTT.

The chain carries TRBV5-1 and TRBJ1-1, with D hard to call. Deletions cut 4 bases from V and 4 bases from J, with 11 bases between. Germline V gene data show CDR1 as SGHRS and CDR2 as YFSETQ. The CDR3 is made up of 13 amino acids. CDR3 in DNA: TGCGCCAGCAGCCGTTGGGCCGGCACTGAAGCTTTCTTT. Its translation is CASSRWAGTEAFF.

This clonotype was recorded a few times. The V gene is TRBV12-5, the J gene TRBJ2-2; possibly TRBD1 for D (6 bases). The V end was cut by 9 bases, the J end by 4 bases, with 18 bases between. There are 15 residues in the CDR3. Germline lookup yields CDR1 LGHNT and CDR2 FRNRAP. In nucleotides, the CDR3 is TGTGCTAGCCGGGACAACATGGGGATCACCGGGGAGCTGTTTTTT. Translating it yields CASRDNMGITGELFF.